This T cell receptor beta chain was identified during a study of T cell responses to AZD1222 COVID-19 vaccine. Study conclusions and caveats: All repertoire sampling was performed exclusively after the peak T cell response. Spike-specific TCR breadth and depth rose after two AZD1222 doses. Clonal diversity may have been underestimated in mostly white British donors.

This table comes from immunoSEQ multiplex PCR, and its TCRdb copy is limited to in-frame clones, with some not included. The data contain around 54,000 clones, roughly 90% of them singletons. V lost 1 base, J lost 7 bases, and 14 bases lay in between. The CDR3 consists of 16 residues. Per germline, CDR1 SNHLY and CDR2 FYNNEI. This clone has more than one count but fewer than ten. Antigen: not known. Analysis merged second doses at about 4 or about 12 weeks. The input for sequencing was peripheral blood, taken 28 days after the second AZD1222 dose. The receptor was isolated from an adult who received the AZD1222 COVID-19 vaccine. The genes are TRBV2 and TRBJ1-6; no firm D call. CDR3 region: CASSEVGGERNSPLHF. The CDR3 region has the DNA TGTGCCAGCAGTGAAGTGGGCGGGGAAAGGAATTCACCCCTCCACTTT.